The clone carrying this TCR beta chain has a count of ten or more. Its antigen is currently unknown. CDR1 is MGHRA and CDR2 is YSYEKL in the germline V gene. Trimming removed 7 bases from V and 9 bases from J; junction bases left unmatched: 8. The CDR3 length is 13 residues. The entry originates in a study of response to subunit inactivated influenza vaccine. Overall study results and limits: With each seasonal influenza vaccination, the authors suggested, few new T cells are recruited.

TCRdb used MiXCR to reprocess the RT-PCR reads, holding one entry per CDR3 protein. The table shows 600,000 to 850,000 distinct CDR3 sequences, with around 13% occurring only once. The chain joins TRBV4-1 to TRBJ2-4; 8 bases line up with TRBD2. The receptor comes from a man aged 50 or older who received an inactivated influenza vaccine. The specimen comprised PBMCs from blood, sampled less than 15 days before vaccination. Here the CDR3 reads CASKKAGEAIQYF. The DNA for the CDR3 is TGCGCCAGCAAGAAAGCGGGAGAGGCCATTCAGTACTTC.